This TCR beta chain was captured in a study of blood T cell repertoires in COVID-19. Study as a whole: Samples taken during acute and convalescent COVID-19 were collected in the United States, Italy and Spain. Sources were T cells, B-cell-depleted T cells, or PBMCs; the material itself was cDNA or gDNA.

The CDR3 is made up of 18 amino acids. The germline V and J ends were trimmed by 6 bases and 2 bases, with 26 bases remaining between them. Germline CDR1 is SGHAT and CDR2 is FQNNGV. Per the study methods: The authors estimated nucleated cell counts from reference gene primer amplification. The repertoire was sequenced with immunoSEQ multiplex PCR; TCRdb's copy has only in-frame clones and lacks some. Clone size and V and J calls were adopted from that table, with D and trimming inferred from the DNA. The table lists approximately 90,000 clones, over 75% of them singletons. The TCR sequence derives from a woman of 80 years or more with acute or convalescent COVID-19. The source material was peripheral blood. The chain carries TRBV11-2 and TRBJ2-7, with TRBD1 as a possible D gene (6 bases). CDR3 bases: TGTGCCAGCAGTCTCATTCCTCCCCTAGGACAGCGGACCTACGAGCAGTACTTC. This sequence encodes CASSLIPPLGQRTYEQYF.